Sequencing of this T cell receptor (beta chain) was carried out in a study of shared clonotypes between healthy human individuals. Overall study: Each donor's CD4 naive and CD4 memory cells filled three plates apiece, CD8 naive two, and CD8 memory one.

A CD45RA+ naive subset and a CD45RA-negative memory subset were split from CD4+ cells. Clones were sequenced by immunoSEQ multiplex PCR, and TCRdb holds only the in-frame ones, with some missing. The sample shows some 2.4 million clones, 90% to 95% of them seen only once. This CDR3 has 16 amino acids. Germline CDR1 and CDR2: SGDLS and YYNGEE. The V gene lost 3 bases and the J gene lost 2 bases, with 17 bases spanning the gap. The TCR comes from a man aged 18 to 29 in good health. Some clones in this sample may be carry-over from other donors' samples. The sample comprised naive CD4+ T cells from PBMCs. Regarding subset: CD45RA+ positively selected. V and J are TRBV9 and TRBJ1-2, with D perhaps matching TRBD1 (6 bases). This chain's CDR3 is CASSEGGAGSNYGYTF. CDR3 DNA sequence: TGTGCCAGCAGCGAGGGGGGAGCAGGGTCGAACTATGGCTACACCTTC. Full variable domain (outside the CDR3, taken from reference TRBV9 and TRBJ1-2): DSGVTQTPKHLITATGQRVTLRCSPRSGDLSVYWYQQSLDQGLQFLIQYYNGEERAKGNILERFSAQQFPDLHSELNLSSLELGDSALYFCASSEGGAGSNYGYTFGSGTRLTVV.